This T cell receptor beta chain was obtained from a study of CXCR3-negative and CXCR3-positive naive CD8 T cells. Libraries of TRB cDNA were made by 5' RACE and carried UMIs. Reprocessing the 5' RACE reads, TCRdb reports a single entry for every CDR3 protein and omits DNA. This sample contains 84,000 or so distinct CDR3 sequences. Whole-study findings and limits: Similarly elevated diversity marked both naive subsets, with memory CD8+ cells showing far lower diversity. In CXCR3-positive naive cells, the TRB CDR3s were more hydrophobic than in CXCR3-negative naive cells.

As regards this clonotype: Antigen unknown.

The germline CDR1 and CDR2 sequences are MNHEY and SVGAGI. This CDR3 spans 12 amino acids. Among CD8+ T cells, naive ones were CD45RO-CCR7+CD27+CD95-. The clonotype comes from a human donor in good health. Some clones in this sample may be carry-over from other donors' samples. The sequenced sample consisted of naive CXCR3+ CD8+ T cells from blood. The subset is: CD45RO-CCR7+CD27+CD95- naive CD8+ T cells expressing CXCR3 (TNR3+). The chain carries TRBV6-5 and TRBJ2-7. The CDR3 sequence is CASRTSSYEQYF.